The T cell receptor beta chain under discussion was sequenced for a study of patients and donors after allogeneic stem cell transplantation. Trimming took 7 bases from V and 1 from J; bases not matched to a gene: 9. Germline CDR1 reads SQVTM; CDR2 reads ANQGSEA. The CDR3 runs to 14 residues. This clonotype was picked up many times. MiXCR, applied by TCRdb to the RT-PCR reads, yields one record per CDR3 protein. Among 200,000 to 250,000 distinct CDR3 sequences listed, over 12% were seen once. The receptor comes from a human donor who was either an allogeneic HSCT recipient or a stem cell or donor lymphocyte infusion donor (not recorded which). It is not recorded whose cells these are; they may come from a transplant donor. The sample was blood, either unsorted or a sorted T cell fraction (not recorded which). The rearrangement uses TRBV29-1 and TRBJ2-7; 8 bases agree with TRBD2. The CDR3 DNA reads TGCAGCGGCGGAACTAGCGGCCGATCCTACGAGCAGTACTTC. This sequence encodes CSGGTSGRSYEQYF.